Sequencing of this T cell receptor (beta chain) was carried out in a study of blood T cell repertoires in COVID-19. This clone occurred once. The repertoire was sequenced with immunoSEQ multiplex PCR; TCRdb's copy has only in-frame clones and lacks some. The sample yields some 37,000 clones, roughly 86% seen once. V was trimmed by 6 bases and J by 8 bases, leaving 16 bases between them. The length of the CDR3 is 13 residues. The chain employs TRBV12-3 or TRBV12-4 and TRBJ1-1; TRBD1 might be the D (5 bases). The sample taken for sequencing was peripheral blood. The clonotype was recovered from a man in his fifties in a cohort sampled during active COVID-19. CDR3 loop: CASSPSGTQEAFF. The DNA for the CDR3 is TGTGCCAGCAGCCCGTCCGGGACTCAGGAAGCTTTCTTT.